The clone carrying this T cell receptor (beta chain) showed up many times. The data stem from a study of metastatic and nonmetastatic thyroid tumors. TCRdb re-clonotyped the PCR reads via MiXCR. The sample consists of tens of thousands of clones, more than 25% of them appearing once. The CDR3 length is 15 residues. Germline V gives CDR1 SGHNT, CDR2 YYREEE (reference sequence). V dropped 0 bases and J dropped 3 bases, with 13 bases sitting between them. No treatment of any kind had been given to any patient before thyroid surgery. This receptor was obtained from a male donor with papillary thyroid cancer or a benign thyroid nodule (not recorded which). Some clones in this sample may be carry-over from other donors' samples. The sample taken for sequencing was blood. The rearrangement joins TRBV5-4 to TRBJ2-7, with D unresolved. In DNA, the CDR3 is TGTGCCAGCAGCTTGGTCGGTCCGCGGAGCTACGAGCAGTACTTC. Translating gives CASSLVGPRSYEQYF.